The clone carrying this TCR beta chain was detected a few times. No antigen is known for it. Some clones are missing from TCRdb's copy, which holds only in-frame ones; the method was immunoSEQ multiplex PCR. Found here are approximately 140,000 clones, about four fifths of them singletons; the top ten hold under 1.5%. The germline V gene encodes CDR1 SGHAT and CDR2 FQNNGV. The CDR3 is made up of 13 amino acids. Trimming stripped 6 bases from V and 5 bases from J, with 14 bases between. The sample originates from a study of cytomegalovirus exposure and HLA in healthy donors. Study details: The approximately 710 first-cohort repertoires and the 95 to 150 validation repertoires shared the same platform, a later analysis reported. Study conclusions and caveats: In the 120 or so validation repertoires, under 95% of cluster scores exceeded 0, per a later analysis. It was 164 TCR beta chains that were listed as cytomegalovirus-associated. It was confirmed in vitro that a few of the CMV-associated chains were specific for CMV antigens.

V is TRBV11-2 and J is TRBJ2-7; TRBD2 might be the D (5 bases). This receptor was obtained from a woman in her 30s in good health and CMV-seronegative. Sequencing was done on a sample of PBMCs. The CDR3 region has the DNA TGTGCCAGCAGACCCAGCGGCGGCCACGAGCAGTACTTC. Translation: CASRPSGGHEQYF.